This TCR beta chain was obtained from a study of T cell responses to AZD1222 COVID-19 vaccine (dated by TCRdb to the early 2020s). About the investigation overall: Because spike-specific TCR depth and breadth did not differ between the two schedules, AZD1222 recipients who got a second dose at roughly 4 weeks were pooled with those who got a second dose at roughly 12 weeks. TCR sequencing covered over 230 trial participants: 207 given two doses of AZD1222 and 26 given two doses of MenACWY control vaccine. Trial participants were enrolled by age into 18-55, 56-69 and 70-plus year subgroups, with roughly 160, 29 and 62 TCR-sequenced participants respectively. The investigation overall reported the following: Spike-specific TCR breadth and depth rose significantly after two AZD1222 doses compared with day 0 and with MenACWY recipients. Because no day 14 peak-response samples were available, the repertoires could be characterized only after the peak T cell response. Only a handful of AZD1222 recipients were SARS-CoV-2 seropositive at baseline, limiting conclusions about previously exposed vaccinees. Nearly half of unique spike-specific TCRs reportedly recognized epitopes outside regions mutated in the B.1.351 and B.1.1.7 variants. In the small 56-69-year group, the increase in depth fell short of significance, most likely because of low power. The vaccine-associated CD4 TCRs covered the entire spike protein, and the dominant responses fell in regions 160-218 and 743-854. Participants were mostly white British and included more females than males, and it was suggested by the authors that clonal diversity may have been underestimated.

Reading the label with the study, this specimen's time point is: baseline before first vaccination. Vaccinee samples were obtained from the UK trials COV001 and COV002, which included a single-blind randomized controlled phase 2/3 trial of AZD1222 (ChAdOx1 nCoV-19) in healthy adults. For TCRbeta chain sequencing, PBMC samples were collected from trial participants at day 0 and at day 28 after the second dose. From cysteine to phenylalanine, the CDR3 is 11 amino acids long. Just the 33-base CDR3 DNA is kept, in frame starting at base 1. CDR1 and CDR2 (SQVTM, ANQGSEA) derive from the germline V gene. V sheds 3 bases and J sheds 4 bases, leaving 6 bases between their ends. The CDR3 regions of human TCRbeta chains were subjected to immunosequencing. The source study handled its data this way. TCRs in the repertoires were matched against a reference library of SARS-CoV-2-specific TCRs that had been generated with the MIRA antigen-specificity platform. Breadth was defined as the fraction of unique TCRs that were SARS-CoV-2-associated, and depth was defined as the fraction of total T cells that were SARS-CoV-2-associated. Using the MIRA data, each spike-specific TCR was mapped to the spike region that the TCR reacts to and placed in a CD4 or CD8 class. Log10-transformed breadth and depth values were compared by one-way ANOVA with Sidak's multiple comparisons tests. This immuneACCESS table, as held by TCRdb, lists in-frame sequences with V and J called but not all clones. Of the missing ones, under half trace to an unresolved V gene in checked studies; the others have no known cause. V, J and clone size are taken as reported in that table, and D and trimming were inferred from the DNA itself. This sample has roughly 120,000 clones in its table, and more than 70% of those were observed once. Under 6.5% of the sample belongs to the ten largest clones.

As for this clone: No cognate antigen has been identified for it. No clone much larger than this one lies a single base away; base qualities are absent.

This clonotype was sampled from an adult in good health. The chain is encoded by TRBV29-1 joined to TRBJ1-2, with no confidently assigned D gene. Sequencing was performed on peripheral blood, taken on day 0 of AZD1222 vaccination. The DNA reads TGCAGCGTTGACGGATTCTATGGCTACACCTTC. It translates as CSVDGFYGYTF.